The 13 T cell receptor beta chains in this list originate from one sample, sequenced in a study of CD8 T cells in ankylosing spondylitis. TCRdb used MiXCR to reprocess the 5' RACE reads, holding one entry per CDR3 protein. The repertoire includes about 140,000 distinct CDR3 sequences, roughly 7.7% of them detected once, and about 7.3% sits in the top ten. The sample comprised synovial fluid, either unsorted or a sorted T cell fraction (not recorded which). The receptors were sampled from a male donor with ankylosing spondylitis.

This sequence joins TRBV6-2 or TRBV6-3 and TRBJ2-5; D may be TRBD1 (6 bases). Germline loops: CDR1 MNHEY, CDR2 SVGEGT. Trimming took 6 bases from V and 3 from J, leaving 20 bases between them. The CDR3 has 16 residues. The CDR3 is CASSRHIGQNEETQYF. CDR3 DNA sequence: TGTGCCAGCAGCCGCCATATTGGACAGAACGAAGAGACCCAGTACTTC.

This clonotype was counted only a few times. This rearrangement joins TRBV7-2 to TRBJ2-2; D not resolved. Germline CDR1 is SGHTA and CDR2 is FQGNSA. This CDR3 comprises 16 residues. V lost 7 bases to trimming and J lost 0 bases, with 15 bases between them. The CDR3 is CASISQVPPNTGELFF. The CDR3, as DNA: TGTGCCAGCATCTCCCAGGTCCCCCCGAACACCGGGGAGCTGTTTTTT.

This clonotype was observed a handful of times. V and J are TRBV7-2 and TRBJ1-5, with D tentatively TRBD1 (5 bases). This CDR3 region has 17 residues. The ends were cut back, 2 bases at V and 0 bases at J, with 14 bases in the middle. The germline gives CDR1 SGHTA, CDR2 FQGNSA. The CDR3 reads CASSLKQGGDSNQPQHF. In DNA, the CDR3 is TGTGCCAGCAGCTTAAAGCAGGGTGGAGATAGCAATCAGCCCCAGCATTTT.

In its sample, this clonotype was seen many times. V usage is TRBV7-2 and J usage is TRBJ2-6; unclear D gene. Trimming cost V 5 bases and J 4 bases, with 15 bases left between them. The CDR3 is 16 amino acids. Germline V gene data show CDR1 as SGHTA and CDR2 as FQGNSA. The CDR3 region has the DNA TGTGCCAGCAGCGCACAAGTTAGCTGGGGGGCCAACGTCCTGACTTTC. Translation gives CASSAQVSWGANVLTF.

This clonotype appeared a few times. V usage is TRBV6-1 and J usage is TRBJ1-1; D is possibly TRBD1 (5 bases). This CDR3 is built from 15 residues. Trimming cost V 2 bases and J 2 bases, with 12 bases left between them. CDR1 and CDR2 from the germline V gene are MNHNS and SASEGT. CDR3 protein: CASSELGGPNTEAFF. CDR3 bases: TGTGCCAGCAGTGAACTGGGGGGACCCAACACTGAAGCTTTCTTT.

A few counts support this clonotype. The rearrangement joins TRBV6-1 to TRBJ2-5; 9 nucleotides align to TRBD2. Per germline, CDR1 MNHNS and CDR2 SASEGT. Losses at the gene ends were 6 bases for V and 3 bases for J; bases not matched to a gene: 5. The CDR3 extends over 14 amino acids. The CDR3 DNA sequence: TGTGCCAGCAGCAAGGGACTAGCTGAAGAGACCCAGTACTTC. Amino acid sequence: CASSKGLAEETQYF.

This clonotype was counted at least ten times. The chain recombines TRBV7-8 with TRBJ2-7, with 12 bases that match TRBD2. CDR3 length: 17 residues. The trim removed 4 bases at V and 5 bases at J, leaving 12 bases unmatched. Per germline, CDR1 SGHVS and CDR2 FQNEAQ. CDR3 sequence reads: CASSSKTTSGSGHEQYF. DNA for the CDR3: TGTGCCAGCAGCTCAAAGACGACTAGCGGGAGCGGCCACGAGCAGTACTTC.

This chain uses TRBV3-1 with TRBJ1-1; TRBD1 might be the D (6 bases). CDR1 LGHDT and CDR2 YNNKEL come from the germline V gene (reference sequence). Trimming cost V 8 bases and J 5 bases, with 9 bases left between them. This CDR3 region has 11 residues. As DNA, the CDR3 is TGTGCCAGCGGAGGGGGGACTGAAGCTTTCTTT. Its protein is CASGGGTEAFF. Variable domain in full (rest from reference TRBV3-1 and TRBJ1-1): DTAVSQTPKYLVTQMGNDKSIKCEQNLGHDTMYWYKQDSKKFLKIMFSYNNKELIINETVPNRFSPKSPDKAHLNLHINSLELGDSAVYFCASGGGTEAFFGQGTRLTVV.

This chain uses TRBV11-2 with TRBJ1-1; D is unresolved. Trimming removed 2 bases from V and 7 bases from J, with 17 bases in between. This CDR3 has 15 amino acids. Per germline, CDR1 SGHAT and CDR2 FQNNGV. The CDR3 region is CASSLRPVGSFEAFF. The CDR3 nucleotides are TGTGCCAGCAGCTTAAGGCCGGTTGGGTCCTTTGAAGCTTTCTTT.

This clonotype was counted at least ten times. The gene calls are TRBV20-1 and TRBJ2-2; D is ambiguous. Per the germline V gene, CDR1 is DFQATT and CDR2 is SNEGSKA (reference sequence). There are 13 residues in the CDR3. V dropped 3 bases and J dropped 0 bases, with 5 bases sitting between them. The CDR3 loop reads CSARKPNTGELFF. The CDR3 coding sequence is TGCAGTGCTAGGAAACCGAACACCGGGGAGCTGTTTTTT.

This clonotype was detected a few times. The J gene is TRBJ2-7, the V gene TRBV11-2; TRBD1 matches 9 bases. CDR3 length: 17 residues. The V gene end was trimmed by 3 bases and the J gene end by 3 bases; junction bases not matched to a gene: 12. The germline V gene encodes CDR1 SGHAT and CDR2 FQNNGV. CDR3: CASSFRDRVLLHYEQYF. The CDR3 DNA reads TGTGCCAGCAGCTTCCGGGACAGGGTCTTATTACACTACGAGCAGTACTTC.

This clonotype was detected many times. V usage is TRBV25-1 and J usage is TRBJ1-2; perhaps TRBD1 as D (5 bases). The CDR3 is 16 residues long. Germline CDR1 is MGHDK and CDR2 is SYGVNS. Trimming removed 1 base at V and 8 bases at J, with 20 bases between. CDR3 amino acids: CASSELGKLGVKGYTF. CDR3 in DNA: TGTGCCAGCAGTGAATTGGGGAAGCTAGGGGTGAAGGGCTACACCTTC.

This clonotype has a count of ten or more. The chain is built from TRBV7-2 and TRBJ2-7; TRBD2 matches at 8 bases. The length of the CDR3 is 17 residues. The junction had 12 bases not matched to a gene; V was cut back by 2 bases and J by 3 bases. Germline V lookup: CDR1 SGHTA, CDR2 FQGNSA. In DNA form, the CDR3 reads TGTGCCAGCAGCTTATTTTCAGTAGCGGGGCCGCTCTACGAGCAGTACTTC. Translation gives CASSLFSVAGPLYEQYF. Using reference TRBV7-2 and TRBJ2-7 for the parts outside the CDR3, the full variable domain is GAGVSQSPSNKVTEKGKDVELRCDPISGHTALYWYRQSLGQGLEFLIYFQGNSAPDKSGLPSDRFSAERTGGSVSTLTIQRTQQEDSAVYLCASSLFSVAGPLYEQYFGPGTRLTVT.